This TCR beta chain was retrieved from a study of cytomegalovirus exposure and HLA in healthy donors. General observations from the study: Owing to their indistinguishability, certain V segments, notably TRBV6-2 and TRBV6-3, were excluded. Most of the TCR beta V segments (in an earlier analysis) were productive either about 87% or about 30% of the time. In a later analysis, TCR association rates varied by HLA locus: DRB1 most, HLA-C fewest. The study put 150 or so TCR beta chains on its list as cytomegalovirus-associated.

With regard to this clone: Its antigen is currently unknown.

CDR3 length equals 16 residues. Trimming shortened V by 1 base and J by 1 base, and 13 bases separated the two germline ends. Germline V CDR1 and CDR2: MGHRA, YSYEKL. With 60 Vbeta and 13 Jbeta primers, the PCR was carried out. Using immunoSEQ multiplex PCR, the repertoire was profiled, and TCRdb retains in-frame clones only, with some absent. This sample has 120,000 or so clones, with 80% found just once. The chain combines TRBV4-1 with TRBJ2-5; D perhaps matches TRBD2 (6 bases). The sample comprised PBMCs. The receptor comes from a female donor in good health and CMV-seronegative. Written as DNA, the CDR3 is TGCGCCAGCAGCCAAGCCGCGGGGTCCCCCCAAGAGACCCAGTACTTC. It encodes CASSQAAGSPQETQYF.